This T cell receptor beta chain came from a study of patients and donors after allogeneic stem cell transplantation. V was clipped by 1 base and J by 7 bases, with 23 bases between them. This CDR3 contains 18 residues. One entry per CDR3 protein results from TCRdb running MiXCR on the RT-PCR reads. Of approximately 430,000 distinct CDR3 sequences listed, about a sixth are singletons. The chain couples TRBV12-3 or TRBV12-4 to TRBJ1-5, with TRBD1 as a possible D gene (5 bases). This clonotype originated in a human donor who was either an allogeneic HSCT recipient or a stem cell or donor lymphocyte infusion donor (not recorded which). It is not recorded whose cells these are; they may come from a transplant donor. Sequencing was performed on blood, either unsorted or a sorted T cell fraction (not recorded which). The chain's CDR3 is CASSLGRGGGVNRQPQHF. The CDR3 DNA is TGTGCCAGCAGTTTAGGACGGGGAGGAGGGGTGAATAGGCAGCCCCAGCATTTT.